The subject of this entry is one TCR beta chain. Authors' analysis steps: Amplification of reference gene primers was used by the study to estimate nucleated cell counts. Some clones are missing from TCRdb's copy, which holds only in-frame ones; the method was immunoSEQ multiplex PCR. From that table come the V and J calls and clone size; the DNA was used to work out D and trimming. The sample shows 250,000 to 300,000 clones, less than 85% of them seen only once. Germline CDR1 is SNHLY and CDR2 is FYNNEI. The V segment lost 10 bases and the J segment 5 bases; nucleotides outside the gene matches: 14. This CDR3 is 15 amino acids long. This entry comes from a study of blood T cell repertoires in COVID-19. Overall study: Samples taken during acute and convalescent COVID-19 were collected in the United States, Italy and Spain. Sources were T cells, B-cell-depleted T cells, or PBMCs; the material itself was cDNA or gDNA.

This TCR was sampled from a man in his 60s who had recovered from COVID-19. The J gene is TRBJ1-3, the V gene TRBV2; TRBD1 aligns across 7 bases. The sequenced material came from peripheral blood. The CDR3 spells CAIPHPDRARNTIYF. DNA for the CDR3: TGTGCCATCCCTCACCCCGACAGGGCCAGAAACACCATATATTTT.